This T cell receptor (beta chain) comes out of a study of untreated major depressive disorder. Profiling relied on immunoSEQ multiplex PCR, and the TCRdb table lists in-frame clones only, not all of them. This sample carries approximately 20,000 clones, under 90% of them seen once, and the ten largest clones take about 0.8%. V gave up 0 bases and J gave up 0 bases, with 10 bases separating them. CDR3 length: 16 residues. Germline V gene sequence: CDR1 SGDLS, CDR2 YYNGEE. This receptor was obtained from a woman under 40 in good health. The rearrangement uses TRBV9 and TRBJ1-3; D unclear. The sample comprised CD4+ T cells from PBMCs. Here the CDR3 reads CASSVAQPSSGNTIYF. Here the CDR3 DNA reads TGTGCCAGCAGCGTAGCACAGCCGAGCTCTGGAAACACCATATATTTT.